The clone carrying this T cell receptor (beta chain) was observed at least ten times. The CDR3 is 15 residues long. Per germline, CDR1 MDHEN and CDR2 SYDVKM. V was trimmed by 1 base and J by 5 bases, leaving 13 bases between them. This specimen comes from a study of early T cells in non-severe SARS-CoV-2 infection. Study in general: Unsorted whole-blood RNA was sequenced in bulk, leaving chains unpaired.

Each CDR3 protein is one row after TCRdb ran MiXCR on the 5' RACE reads. The sample holds approximately 63,000 distinct CDR3 sequences, more than 5.5% seen once. The source of this sequence is an adult who was a healthcare worker with PCR-confirmed SARS-CoV-2 infection or an uninfected control (not recorded which). This sample comprised whole blood, obtained at baseline. The V gene is TRBV28, the J gene TRBJ2-3, with a tentative D call TRBD1 (6 bases). CDR3 amino acids: CASSLSYRAIDTQYF. CDR3 DNA sequence: TGTGCCAGCAGTTTATCCTACAGGGCCATAGATACGCAGTATTTT.